Below, 32 T cell receptor beta chains from the same sample are listed, as sequenced in a study of blood T cell repertoires in COVID-19. Using immunoSEQ multiplex PCR, the repertoire was profiled, and TCRdb retains in-frame clones only, with some absent. The table includes 150,000 or so clones, approximately 93% detected once. The sample comprised peripheral blood. These receptors all come from a woman aged 60 to 75 with COVID-19, enrolled during active disease.

This chain links TRBV19 with TRBJ1-1; no clear D gene. The CDR3 spans 13 residues. Trimming removed 6 bases from V and 3 bases from J, with 11 bases in between. Germline assignment: CDR1 LNHDA and CDR2 SQIVND (reference sequence). The CDR3 spells CASSPGRYTEAFF. CDR3 DNA: TGTGCCAGTAGCCCGGGGAGGTACACTGAAGCTTTCTTT.

V gene TRBV6-6 combines with J gene TRBJ1-5; tentative D call: TRBD1 (6 bases). The CDR3 length is 15 residues. Trimming took 10 bases from V and 2 from J, leaving 18 bases between them. CDR1 and CDR2 from the germline V gene are MNHNY and SVGAGI (reference sequence). This CDR3 is CATGGLRTGNQPQHF. The CDR3 nucleotides are TGTGCCACCGGGGGGCTTAGGACAGGCAATCAGCCCCAGCATTTT.

V and J are TRBV6-2 or TRBV6-3 and TRBJ1-1; D uncertain. Looked up from germline, CDR1 is MNHEY and CDR2 is SVGEGT. V lost 2 bases to trimming and J lost 12 bases, with 16 bases between them. CDR3 length: 13 residues. The CDR3 loop is CASSYGRDAASFF. The CDR3 DNA sequence: TGTGCCAGCAGTTACGGGCGTGACGCCGCATCTTTCTTT.

The chain links TRBV5-8 to TRBJ2-5; 12 nucleotides line up with TRBD1. V lost 4 bases, J lost 5 bases, and 9 bases stayed unmatched. This CDR3 spans 16 amino acids. The germline CDR1 and CDR2 sequences are SGHTS and YDEGEE. The CDR3 coding sequence is TGTGCCAGCAGCGTTGGGACAGGGGGCTATAGGGAGACCCAGTACTTC. Translating it yields CASSVGTGGYRETQYF.

This clone was seen a single time. The V call is TRBV7-9, the J call TRBJ1-1; no clear D. The CDR3 covers 12 residues. The V gene lost 5 bases and the J gene lost 1 base, with 5 bases spanning the gap. Germline values: CDR1 SEHNR, CDR2 FQNEAQ (reference sequence). Here the CDR3 DNA reads TGTGCCAGCAGCCATCCGAACACTGAAGCTTTCTTT. Protein product: CASSHPNTEAFF. Looking up the rest from reference TRBV7-9 and TRBJ1-1 gives the full variable domain: DTGVSQNPRHKITKRGQNVTFRCDPISEHNRLYWYRQTLGQGPEFLTYFQNEAQLEKSRLLSDRFSAERPKGSFSTLEIQRTEQGDSAMYLCASSHPNTEAFFGQGTRLTVV.

J is TRBJ1-2 and V is TRBV7-8; 8 bases are shared with TRBD1. Germline V gives CDR1 SGHVS, CDR2 FQNEAQ. V was clipped by 2 bases and J by 2 bases; unmatched bases: 7. CDR3 length: 16 amino acids. DNA of the CDR3: TGTGCCAGCAGCTTACGACCGACAGGGGTCAACTATGGCTACACCTTC. It is translated as CASSLRPTGVNYGYTF.

The chain employs TRBV4-1 and TRBJ1-2; D remains ambiguous. Trimming shortened V by 1 base and J by 4 bases, and 10 bases separated the two germline ends. The CDR3 has 14 residues. Germline CDR1 is MGHRA and CDR2 is YSYEKL. CDR3 loop: CASSQAGFFYGYTF. CDR3 DNA: TGCGCCAGCAGCCAAGCGGGATTCTTCTATGGCTACACCTTC.

The gene calls are TRBV4-3 and TRBJ1-5; D is ambiguous. The CDR3 has 14 amino acids. Trimming removed 4 bases at V and 5 bases at J, with 12 bases between. Looked up from germline, CDR1 is LGHNA and CDR2 is YSLEER. The CDR3, as DNA: TGCGCCAGCAGCCCGTCCAGGTTCGATCAGCCCCAGCATTTT. It is translated as CASSPSRFDQPQHF.

This clone has more than one count but fewer than ten. The chain is built from TRBV7-9 and TRBJ2-1; tentative D call: TRBD2 (5 bases). Trimming shortened V by 7 bases and J by 0 bases, and 7 bases separated the two germline ends. Germline values: CDR1 SEHNR, CDR2 FQNEAQ (reference sequence). The CDR3 is 13 residues long. For the CDR3, the DNA is TGTGCCAGCAAAGAGGGCTCCTACAATGAGCAGTTCTTC. It translates to CASKEGSYNEQFF.

The rearrangement uses TRBV6-5 and TRBJ1-1; maybe TRBD1 (6 bases). The CDR3 consists of 14 residues. Deletions cut 5 bases from V and 0 bases from J, with 10 bases between. Per germline, CDR1 MNHEY and CDR2 SVGAGI. The CDR3 nucleotides are TGTGCCAGCAGTATACAGGGATTGAACACTGAAGCTTTCTTT. The encoded protein is CASSIQGLNTEAFF.

The V gene is TRBV6-5, the J gene TRBJ1-1, with D hard to call. CDR1 is MNHEY, CDR2 SVGAGI, per germline. Trimming shortened V by 5 bases and J by 5 bases, and 15 bases separated the two germline ends. This CDR3 contains 14 residues. DNA for the CDR3: TGTGCCAGCAGTCCCTTTACGTCGGGGACTGAAGCTTTCTTT. It specifies CASSPFTSGTEAFF.

This chain joins TRBV7-9 and TRBJ1-4, with D possibly matching TRBD1 (6 bases). Trimming took off 1 base at V and 0 bases at J, with 9 bases between the two ends. The CDR3 runs 16 residues. The V gene's germline CDR1 is SEHNR and CDR2 FQNEAQ (reference sequence). CDR3 coding DNA: TGTGCCAGCAGCTTAGTCCAGGGGACAACTAATGAAAAACTGTTTTTT. This codes for CASSLVQGTTNEKLFF.

This sequence joins TRBV4-3 and TRBJ1-1, with 7 nucleotides matching TRBD1. The V gene end was trimmed by 0 bases and the J gene end by 5 bases; junction bases not matched to a gene: 6. Germline loops: CDR1 LGHNA, CDR2 YSLEER. This CDR3 contains 15 residues. CDR3 in DNA: TGCGCCAGCAGCCAAGAGAGAGGGGGCAGGACTGAAGCTTTCTTT. Protein product: CASSQERGGRTEAFF.

The rearrangement links TRBV6-1 to TRBJ1-2; a possible D gene is TRBD1 (6 bases). CDR1 MNHNS and CDR2 SASEGT come from the germline V gene. The CDR3 spans 13 residues. V lost 3 bases, J lost 7 bases, and 12 bases lay in between. Written as DNA, the CDR3 is TGTGCCAGCAGTGATGGCACAGGGCCTGGCTACACCTTC. This encodes CASSDGTGPGYTF.

The chain uses TRBV28 and TRBJ2-1; a possible D gene is TRBD1 (6 bases). Germline CDR1 and CDR2: MDHEN and SYDVKM. The V and J ends lost 3 bases and 10 bases respectively, with 22 bases between them. The length of the CDR3 is 16 residues. CDR3 sequence reads: CASSFSRGTGPGEQFF. The DNA of the CDR3 is TGTGCCAGCAGTTTTAGTCGGGGAACAGGGCCAGGAGAGCAGTTCTTC.

The chain combines TRBV5-5 with TRBJ1-1, with D possibly being TRBD1 (5 bases). From germline, CDR1 is SGHKS and CDR2 YYEKEE (reference sequence). CDR3 length: 15 residues. Trimming pared 1 base from V and 0 bases from J, leaving 10 bases between. This CDR3 is CASSLYRGMNTEAFF. The CDR3, as DNA: TGTGCCAGCAGCTTGTATCGGGGGATGAACACTGAAGCTTTCTTT.

The chain is built from TRBV5-4 and TRBJ2-3; 11 bases are shared with TRBD1. This CDR3 region has 15 residues. Germline values: CDR1 SGHNT, CDR2 YYREEE (reference sequence). Trimming at V came to 1 base and at J to 4 bases, leaving 2 bases not matched to a gene. The CDR3 nucleotides are TGTGCCAGCAGCTTGCGGACAGGGGGCCCAGATACGCAGTATTTT. This encodes CASSLRTGGPDTQYF.

The chain links TRBV6-6 to TRBJ1-1; 9 bases are shared with TRBD1. Germline-derived CDR1 and CDR2 are MNHNY and SVGAGI (reference sequence). V trimming: 5 bases; J trimming: 0 bases; junction bases outside the gene matches: 13. The CDR3 is 18 amino acids. DNA of the CDR3: TGTGCCAGCAGTCAGCACATACAGGGGGCCAGGATGAACACTGAAGCTTTCTTT. Protein: CASSQHIQGARMNTEAFF.

The V call is TRBV7-2, the J call TRBJ2-7; a possible D gene is TRBD1 (5 bases). CDR1 and CDR2 from the germline V gene are SGHTA and FQGNSA. This CDR3 is 13 amino acids long. Trimming removed 5 bases from V and 2 bases from J, with 10 bases in between. The DNA of the CDR3 is TGTGCCAGCAGCGACGACAGACCCTACGAGCAGTACTTC. This codes for CASSDDRPYEQYF.

V is TRBV19 and J is TRBJ1-2; 8 bases are shared with TRBD1. V lost 6 bases, J lost 4 bases, and 13 bases stayed unmatched. This CDR3 has 16 amino acids. Germline V gives CDR1 LNHDA, CDR2 SQIVND (reference sequence). This CDR3 is CASSKDRERGPYGYTF. CDR3 bases: TGTGCCAGTAGCAAGGACAGGGAGAGAGGGCCCTATGGCTACACCTTC. The full variable domain, rest sourced from reference TRBV19 and TRBJ1-2, is DGGITQSPKYLFRKEGQNVTLSCEQNLNHDAMYWYRQDPGQGLRLIYYSQIVNDFQKGDIAEGYSVSREKKESFPLTVTSAQKNPTAFYLCASSKDRERGPYGYTFGSGTRLTVV.

This clone came up once. The chain recombines TRBV5-1 with TRBJ1-5; TRBD1 might be the D (6 bases). Per the germline V gene, CDR1 is SGHRS and CDR2 is YFSETQ. The V and J ends lost 0 bases and 3 bases respectively, with 7 bases between them. CDR3 length: 14 residues. CDR3 coding DNA: TGCGCCAGCAGCTTGGCAGGGGACAATCAGCCCCAGCATTTT. Encoded protein: CASSLAGDNQPQHF.

This chain connects TRBV29-1 to TRBJ2-7, with 7 nucleotides matching TRBD1. Germline-derived CDR1 and CDR2 are SQVTM and ANQGSEA. The J segment lost 5 bases and the V segment lost 7 bases, leaving 11 bases of the junction unmatched. This CDR3 is 13 amino acids long. CDR3 bases: TGCAGCGCGTTGGGGCAGGGGGTCCACGAGCAGTACTTC. This sequence encodes CSALGQGVHEQYF.

This clone was observed a few times. The chain has TRBV12-3 or TRBV12-4 and TRBJ1-1, with D maybe TRBD1 (5 bases). The CDR3 loop spans 13 amino acids. Deletions cut 6 bases from V and 4 bases from J, with 12 bases between. CDR3: CASRLTVLTEAFF. In DNA, the CDR3 is TGTGCCAGCAGACTGACAGTTCTCACTGAAGCTTTCTTT.

This clone was observed a few times. The V call is TRBV3-1 (or the pseudogene TRBV3-2), the J call TRBJ1-2, with D unclear. Between the trimmed V and J ends, which lost 0 bases and 0 bases, there was a span of 8 bases. This CDR3 is 15 amino acids long. Germline CDR1 reads LGHDT; CDR2 reads YNNKEL (reference sequence). The CDR3 reads CASSQEHLANYGYTF. For the CDR3, the DNA is TGTGCCAGCAGCCAAGAACACCTTGCTAACTATGGCTACACCTTC.

This sequence joins TRBV19 and TRBJ1-1; D is unclear. Trimming shortened V by 0 bases and J by 0 bases, and 8 bases separated the two germline ends. Germline assignment: CDR1 LNHDA and CDR2 SQIVND (reference sequence). This CDR3 comprises 15 residues. CDR3: CASSIDSQVNTEAFF. DNA for the CDR3: TGTGCCAGTAGTATAGATTCCCAGGTGAACACTGAAGCTTTCTTT.

The chain combines TRBV4-2 with TRBJ1-4, with 8 bases identical to TRBD1. The CDR3 is 15 amino acids. After removal of 5 bases from V and 6 bases from J, the junction contained 8 bases not matched to a gene. The germline V gene has CDR1 LGHNA and CDR2 YNFKEQ. In DNA, the CDR3 is TGTGCCAGCAGCTATAACGGACAGGGTGATGAAAAACTGTTTTTT. Residues: CASSYNGQGDEKLFF.

V is TRBV7-9 and J is TRBJ1-6, with TRBD1 identical over 7 bases. After removal of 4 bases from V and 5 bases from J, the junction contained 2 bases not matched to a gene. CDR1 is SEHNR and CDR2 is FQNEAQ in the germline V gene (reference sequence). The CDR3 is 14 residues long. The CDR3 DNA reads as TGTGCCAGCAGCTATCAGGGGGATAATTCACCCCTCCACTTT. It codes for CASSYQGDNSPLHF.

DNA for the CDR3: TGTGCCAGCAGCCGACAGAACCCGAAGTATCAGCCCCAGCATTTT. Translating it yields CASSRQNPKYQPQHF. The chain combines TRBV27 with TRBJ1-5; maybe TRBD1 (5 bases). The CDR3 spans 15 residues. From germline, CDR1 is MNHEY and CDR2 SMNVEV (reference sequence). With 6 bases removed from V and 5 bases from J, the gap between germline ends came to 17 bases.

The gene calls are TRBV9 and TRBJ1-1, with TRBD1 matching 9 bases. CDR1 SGDLS and CDR2 YYNGEE come from the germline V gene. With V trimmed by 4 bases and J by 1 base, 5 bases remained unmatched. CDR3 length equals 15 residues. CDR3 coding DNA: TGTGCCAGCAGCCCGGGGACAGGGCGGAACACTGAAGCTTTCTTT. It translates to CASSPGTGRNTEAFF.

The genes are TRBV30 and TRBJ1-3; TRBD1 might be the D (5 bases). The length of the CDR3 is 13 residues. Between the trimmed V and J ends, which lost 5 bases and 0 bases, there was a span of 8 bases. The V gene's germline CDR1 is GTSNPN and CDR2 SVGIG (reference sequence). The CDR3 loop is CAWQGSSGNTIYF. In DNA, the CDR3 is TGTGCCTGGCAGGGCAGCTCTGGAAACACCATATATTTT.

The chain has TRBV7-9 and TRBJ2-1, with 9 bases aligning to TRBD1. Trimming removed 3 bases from V and 10 bases from J; junction bases left unmatched: 7. This CDR3 spans 14 amino acids. Germline V gives CDR1 SEHNR, CDR2 FQNEAQ (reference sequence). Here the CDR3 reads CASSFSRDRGEQFF. CDR3 nucleotides: TGTGCCAGCAGCTTTAGCCGTGACAGGGGGGAGCAGTTCTTC.

This chain uses TRBV5-4 with TRBJ2-7; 7 nucleotides line up with TRBD1. J was trimmed by 0 bases and V by 3 bases; bases with no gene match: 3. CDR1 is SGHNT and CDR2 is YYREEE in the germline V gene (reference sequence). The CDR3 loop spans 14 amino acids. This CDR3 reads CASSSGQISYEQYF. For the CDR3, the DNA is TGTGCCAGCAGCTCGGGACAGATCTCCTACGAGCAGTACTTC.